This paragraph reports one T cell receptor delta chain. One end of the junction does not line up with germline, which may come from a read error. Other DNA sequences from this sample encode an identical CDR3 as well. TCRdb redid clone calling on the RT-PCR reads using CATT. The sample includes approximately 2,600 delta-chain clones, approximately 19% of them seen just once. The CDR3 has 25 amino acids. CDR1 and CDR2 from the germline V gene are TSWWSYY and QGS. The data stem from a study of gamma-delta T cells after stem cell transplantation. The sequencing input was gamma-delta T cells. This rearrangement joins TRDV1 to TRDJ1; TRDD3 aligns across 12 bases. This receptor was obtained from a human donor. It is not recorded whose cells these are; they may come from a transplant donor. The CDR3 DNA reads TGTGCTCTAGGGGAACTTTGGTCCCCCTTCCTACCCGTCCTGGGGGATACGCGGGTTATCGATAAACTCATCTTT. Translation gives CALGELWSPFLPVLGDTRVIDKLIF.